Sequencing of this TCR beta chain was carried out in a study of CD8 T cells in ankylosing spondylitis. Notes on the study in general: Fewer than ten highly homologous variants made up a TCR beta motif, and this motif appeared characteristic of ankylosing spondylitis blood. The clones that were linked to disease were reported to be significantly enriched in matched synovial fluid samples from ankylosing spondylitis patients.

The CDR3 covers 15 residues. Per germline, CDR1 DFQATT and CDR2 SNEGSKA (reference sequence). V dropped 0 bases and J dropped 8 bases, with 16 bases sitting between them. This clonotype has a handful of counts. Antigen unknown. TCRdb reprocessed the 5' RACE reads with MiXCR, giving one entry per CDR3 protein. The repertoire has about 140,000 distinct CDR3 sequences, about a third of them found once; the top ten carry about 6%. The sample taken for sequencing was synovial fluid, either unsorted or a sorted T cell fraction (not recorded which). V usage is TRBV20-1 and J usage is TRBJ1-4; D perhaps matches TRBD1 (5 bases). The source of this sequence is a male donor with ankylosing spondylitis. The DNA for the CDR3 is TGCAGTGCTAGAGATCCTTTGGACATAGGAGAAAAACTGTTTTTT. Residues: CSARDPLDIGEKLFF.